The rows below give T cell receptor beta chains drawn from one sample of a study of T-cell memory formation after mild COVID-19. MiXCR, applied by TCRdb to the 5' RACE reads, yields one record per CDR3 protein. The sample has under 300,000 distinct CDR3 sequences, roughly 15% seen once. Sequencing was done on a sample of PBMCs or a T cell subset sorted from them (not recorded which). The receptors originated from a man aged 18-30 years who had mild COVID-19 (a few samples of this study predate the infection). Cell type and time point are not known. Both conserved end residues are part of each CDR3. Each record gives: V gene, clone size, D gene, J gene, CDR3 DNA, CDR3 protein. The D gene is left open where the match is weak. Only part of the rows carry a size: once, few, many, or a class if the clone is expanded.

v_gene: TRBV20-1; abundance: few; d_gene: .; j_gene: TRBJ1-1; CDR3nt: TGCAGTGCTAGGGGGGACCAATCCGCTGAAGCTTTCTTT; CDR3aa: CSARGDQSAEAFF
v_gene: TRBV18; abundance: .; d_gene: .; j_gene: TRBJ2-5; CDR3nt: TGTGCCAGCTCACCACCTCCCGGGAAAGCAGGCGAGACCCAGTACTTC; CDR3aa: CASSPPPGKAGETQYF
v_gene: TRBV28; abundance: .; d_gene: .; j_gene: TRBJ2-1; CDR3nt: TGTGCCAGCAGTCCTTTCGGCCGGCCAACGGAGCAGTTCTTC; CDR3aa: CASSPFGRPTEQFF
v_gene: TRBV5-1; abundance: many; d_gene: .; j_gene: TRBJ2-1; CDR3nt: TGCGCCAGCAGCTCCGGGACACAGAGGGGCAATGAGCAGTTCTTC; CDR3aa: CASSSGTQRGNEQFF
v_gene: TRBV4-2; abundance: few; d_gene: TRBD1; j_gene: TRBJ1-1; CDR3nt: TGTGCCAGCAGCCAAGCCGGGACAGCCATGAACACTGAAGCTTTCTTT; CDR3aa: CASSQAGTAMNTEAFF
v_gene: TRBV5-4; abundance: few; d_gene: .; j_gene: TRBJ2-1; CDR3nt: TGTGCCAGCAGGAGAGAGGTGCAGGACCTCGGTGAGCAGTTCTTC; CDR3aa: CASRREVQDLGEQFF
v_gene: TRBV12-3/TRBV12-4; abundance: .; d_gene: .; j_gene: TRBJ1-3; CDR3nt: TGTGCCAGCAGGCCCGGGGGCTCTGGAAACACCATATATTTT; CDR3aa: CASRPGGSGNTIYF
v_gene: TRBV7-9; abundance: .; d_gene: .; j_gene: TRBJ2-1; CDR3nt: TGTGCCAGCAGCGCCCAGGGACTGCCAAATGAGCAGTTCTTC; CDR3aa: CASSAQGLPNEQFF
v_gene: TRBV24-1; abundance: .; d_gene: .; j_gene: TRBJ2-1; CDR3nt: TGTGCCACCAGTGATTCTTCCTACAATGAGCAGTTCTTC; CDR3aa: CATSDSSYNEQFF
v_gene: TRBV6-5; abundance: few; d_gene: .; j_gene: TRBJ2-3; CDR3nt: TGTGCCAGCAGTTACTCCGGGACGGGAACGCAGTATTTT; CDR3aa: CASSYSGTGTQYF
v_gene: TRBV7-2; abundance: .; d_gene: TRBD2; j_gene: TRBJ2-1; CDR3nt: TGTGCCAGCAGCCTAAAGCGGGGGGGATACAATGAGCAGTTCTTC; CDR3aa: CASSLKRGGYNEQFF
v_gene: TRBV4-2; abundance: .; d_gene: TRBD2; j_gene: TRBJ2-5; CDR3nt: TGTGCCAGCAGCCCCTCCTCCCGGACTAGCGGGGAGACCCAGTACTTC; CDR3aa: CASSPSSRTSGETQYF
v_gene: TRBV4-1; abundance: .; d_gene: .; j_gene: TRBJ2-1; CDR3nt: TGCGCCAGCAGCCAAGCTTTAAGGGGCGCTTACAATGAGCAGTTCTTC; CDR3aa: CASSQALRGAYNEQFF
v_gene: TRBV20-1; abundance: few; d_gene: TRBD2; j_gene: TRBJ2-3; CDR3nt: TGCAGTGCTAGTCCGGGACTATTCTTGGATACGCAGTATTTT; CDR3aa: CSASPGLFLDTQYF
v_gene: TRBV6-5; abundance: .; d_gene: .; j_gene: TRBJ1-2; CDR3nt: TGTGCCAGCAGTTACTCGACGCGGAATAATGGCTACACCTTC; CDR3aa: CASSYSTRNNGYTF
v_gene: TRBV4-3; abundance: .; d_gene: .; j_gene: TRBJ1-4; CDR3nt: TGCGCCAGCAGCCAAGGATTGACCACTAATGAAAAACTGTTTTTT; CDR3aa: CASSQGLTTNEKLFF
v_gene: TRBV20-1; abundance: few; d_gene: .; j_gene: TRBJ2-5; CDR3nt: TGCAGTGCTAGAGGGGGGCAGACAGAGACCCAGTACTTC; CDR3aa: CSARGGQTETQYF
v_gene: TRBV5-1; abundance: many; d_gene: .; j_gene: TRBJ2-3; CDR3nt: TGTGCCAGCAGTTTGGGGGGAACTAGCACAGATACGCAGTATTTT; CDR3aa: CASSLGGTSTDTQYF
v_gene: TRBV7-2; abundance: few; d_gene: .; j_gene: TRBJ2-5; CDR3nt: TGTGCCAGCAGCTTAGTGGCACCGGGAAAAGAGACCCAGTACTTC; CDR3aa: CASSLVAPGKETQYF
v_gene: TRBV4-1; abundance: .; d_gene: TRBD2; j_gene: TRBJ2-7; CDR3nt: TGCGCCAGCAGCCCCGGGGGGGAGAGGGGTTGGTACGAGCAGTACTTC; CDR3aa: CASSPGGERGWYEQYF
v_gene: TRBV5-6; abundance: .; d_gene: TRBD1; j_gene: TRBJ1-6; CDR3nt: TGTGCCAGCAGCCCGAGACAGGGGAAGTGGGAATCACCCCTCCACTTT; CDR3aa: CASSPRQGKWESPLHF
v_gene: TRBV10-3; abundance: few; d_gene: .; j_gene: TRBJ1-1; CDR3nt: TGTGCCATCAGTGACTGGGGCCAGAACACTGAAGCTTTCTTT; CDR3aa: CAISDWGQNTEAFF
v_gene: TRBV14; abundance: few; d_gene: .; j_gene: TRBJ1-5; CDR3nt: TGTGCCAGCAAACTTAGCAATCAGCCCCAGCATTTT; CDR3aa: CASKLSNQPQHF
v_gene: TRBV5-1; abundance: .; d_gene: .; j_gene: TRBJ2-7; CDR3nt: TGCGCCAGCAGCTTGGAGGGGCTCATGGGCGAGCAGTACTTC; CDR3aa: CASSLEGLMGEQYF
v_gene: TRBV18; abundance: few; d_gene: .; j_gene: TRBJ1-1; CDR3nt: TGTGCCAGCTCACTTAACCCTAGCACTGAAGCTTTCTTT; CDR3aa: CASSLNPSTEAFF
v_gene: TRBV10-3; abundance: few; d_gene: .; j_gene: TRBJ1-6; CDR3nt: TGTGCCATCAGTGGGCAGAATTCACCCCTCCACTTT; CDR3aa: CAISGQNSPLHF
v_gene: TRBV4-1; abundance: few; d_gene: TRBD2; j_gene: TRBJ2-5; CDR3nt: TGCGCCAGCAGCCAAGGCGGGGGGGCCCAGGAGACCCAGTACTTC; CDR3aa: CASSQGGGAQETQYF
v_gene: TRBV5-1; abundance: .; d_gene: TRBD2; j_gene: TRBJ2-2; CDR3nt: TGCGCCAGCAGCCCCGCGGTAGCGGGTACCGGGGAGCTGTTTTTT; CDR3aa: CASSPAVAGTGELFF
v_gene: TRBV7-2; abundance: .; d_gene: .; j_gene: TRBJ1-6; CDR3nt: TGTGCCAGCAGCTTAGTAGGGAATGCTAATTCACCCCTCCACTTT; CDR3aa: CASSLVGNANSPLHF
v_gene: TRBV7-2; abundance: .; d_gene: .; j_gene: TRBJ1-3; CDR3nt: TGTGCCAGCAGCTTAACCACCCCGTTTTCTGGAAACACCATATATTTT; CDR3aa: CASSLTTPFSGNTIYF
v_gene: TRBV6-6; abundance: .; d_gene: .; j_gene: TRBJ1-5; CDR3nt: TGTGCCAGCAGTTATGACGGAGGAAATCAGCACCAGCATTTT; CDR3aa: CASSYDGGNQHQHF
v_gene: TRBV20-1; abundance: many; d_gene: .; j_gene: TRBJ2-1; CDR3nt: TGCAGTGTACCACCTCTCTCCTACAATGAGCAGTTCTTC; CDR3aa: CSVPPLSYNEQFF
v_gene: TRBV7-2; abundance: .; d_gene: TRBD2; j_gene: TRBJ2-3; CDR3nt: TGTGCCAGCAGCCGGACTAGCGAAACAGATACGCAGTATTTT; CDR3aa: CASSRTSETDTQYF
v_gene: TRBV7-8; abundance: few; d_gene: TRBD2; j_gene: TRBJ2-3; CDR3nt: TGTGCCAGCAGCGCCTCCCGACTAGCGGGGTCAAGGGATACGCAGTATTTT; CDR3aa: CASSASRLAGSRDTQYF